Listed here are 27 T cell receptor beta chains from one sample, sequenced in a study of identifying expanded T cells in peripheral blood. Generated by immunoSEQ multiplex PCR, the TCRdb table keeps only in-frame clones and is missing some. Found here are approximately 100,000 clones, about nine tenths of them singletons; the top ten hold 3.5% to 5%. The material sequenced was blood. The receptors stem from a person between 18 and 75 years old in good health.

This chain uses TRBV25-1 with TRBJ2-7; D remains unclear. Germline CDR1 and CDR2: MGHDK and SYGVNS. The CDR3 length is 15 residues. V shed 1 base and J shed 0 bases, with 10 bases lying between them. DNA of the CDR3: TGTGCCAGCAGTGAATCAAACAAGGGCTCCTACGAGCAGTACTTC. The encoded protein is CASSESNKGSYEQYF.

This chain links TRBV7-2 with TRBJ2-1, with 13 bases identical to TRBD2. The V gene end was trimmed by 6 bases and the J gene end by 12 bases; junction bases not matched to a gene: 8. The CDR3 has 14 residues. Germline CDR1 SGHTA, CDR2 FQGNSA. The CDR3 region has the DNA TGTGCCAGCAGGGCCGGGACTAGCGGGATTGGGCAGTTCTTC. Translating it yields CASRAGTSGIGQFF.

The chain carries TRBV29-1 and TRBJ1-4; possible D gene TRBD1, 5 bases. The CDR3 has 17 amino acids. Germline CDR1 reads SQVTM; CDR2 reads ANQGSEA. Trimming removed 4 bases at V and 3 bases at J, with 21 bases between. CDR3 residues: CSVGGAHGGVANEKLFF. CDR3 nucleotides: TGCAGCGTTGGGGGCGCCCATGGCGGGGTTGCTAATGAAAAACTGTTTTTT.

This chain links TRBV27 with TRBJ2-7; 11 bases agree with TRBD2. From germline, CDR1 is MNHEY and CDR2 SMNVEV (reference sequence). The CDR3 is 16 residues long. V shed 3 bases and J 3 bases; nucleotides not matched to a gene: 7. The CDR3 sequence is CASSFSTSGVFYEQYF. CDR3 sequence (DNA): TGTGCCAGCAGTTTTTCGACTAGCGGGGTGTTCTACGAGCAGTACTTC.

The V and J genes are TRBV2 and TRBJ2-7; 7 bases line up with TRBD1. Germline V gene lookup returns CDR1 SNHLY and CDR2 FYNNEI. This CDR3 has 12 amino acids. V trimming: 7 bases; J trimming: 5 bases; junction bases outside the gene matches: 5. The CDR3 region has the DNA TGTGCCAGCACCTATACAGGGGACGAGCAGTACTTC. Residues: CASTYTGDEQYF.

To note about this clone: Distinct nucleotide sequences in the sample also encode this CDR3. The chain links TRBV5-4 to TRBJ2-1; D is undetermined. Between the trimmed V and J ends, which lost 0 bases and 0 bases, there was a span of 7 bases. CDR3 length: 15 residues. Germline values: CDR1 SGHNT, CDR2 YYREEE (reference sequence). This chain's CDR3 is CASSLGEVSYNEQFF. CDR3 nucleotide sequence: TGTGCCAGCAGCTTGGGAGAGGTCTCCTACAATGAGCAGTTCTTC.

The V call is TRBV5-1, the J call TRBJ1-1; D is unresolved. The CDR3 has 13 amino acids. V gave up 5 bases and J gave up 0 bases, with 8 bases separating them. Looked up from germline, CDR1 is SGHRS and CDR2 is YFSETQ. The CDR3 is CASRTEMNTEAFF. The DNA of the CDR3 is TGCGCCAGCAGGACGGAAATGAACACTGAAGCTTTCTTT.

The gene calls are TRBV9 and TRBJ2-1; TRBD2 matches at 10 bases. Germline trimming cut 2 bases from V and 4 bases from J; bases unmatched to any gene: 3. This CDR3 contains 15 residues. Per the germline V gene, CDR1 is SGDLS and CDR2 is YYNGEE. In nucleotides, the CDR3 is TGTGCCAGCAGCGTTAGGACTAGCGGTTACAATGAGCAGTTCTTC. Encoded protein: CASSVRTSGYNEQFF.

This chain uses TRBV4-2 with TRBJ2-4, with D perhaps matching TRBD1 or TRBD2 (5 bases each). V was clipped by 4 bases and J by 5 bases, with 21 bases between them. The CDR3 sequence is 17 residues long. Germline CDR1 LGHNA, CDR2 YNFKEQ. The CDR3 loop reads CASSLRAGGTGQNIQYF. The CDR3 bases are TGTGCCAGCAGCCTAAGGGCGGGTGGGACGGGCCAAAACATTCAGTACTTC.

The rearrangement joins TRBV30 to TRBJ2-7; TRBD2 aligns across 7 bases. There are 16 residues in the CDR3. The germline CDR1 and CDR2 sequences are GTSNPN and SVGIG (reference sequence). With 5 bases clipped from V and 4 bases from J, the junction kept 17 bases outside the gene matches. In nucleotides, the CDR3 is TGTGCCTGGGATCCTGCCGAGCCGGGGAGGGGATACGAGCAGTACTTC. Amino acid sequence: CAWDPAEPGRGYEQYF.

The V and J genes are TRBV11-1 and TRBJ2-5, with a tentative D call TRBD2 (6 bases). Trimming removed 1 base from V and 0 bases from J, with 9 bases in between. The V gene's germline CDR1 is SGHAT and CDR2 FQDESV (reference sequence). The CDR3 consists of 15 residues. CDR3 sequence (DNA): TGTGCCAGCAGCTTAGGTGGGAGGAACCAAGAGACCCAGTACTTC. It codes for CASSLGGRNQETQYF.

The chain recombines TRBV20-1 with TRBJ2-7; TRBD1 is a possible D gene (6 bases). Trimming took 5 bases from V and 3 from J, leaving 8 bases between them. Germline CDR1 reads DFQATT; CDR2 reads SNEGSKA (reference sequence). The CDR3 is 11 residues long. Here the CDR3 DNA reads TGCAGTGCTCCACAGGGCTACGAGCAGTACTTC. It encodes CSAPQGYEQYF.

The V call is TRBV23-1, the J call TRBJ2-5; unclear D gene. Judging by the DNA end, TRBJ2-7 fits better; the J call may be wrong. TRBV23-1 is recorded as an ORF, its role being uncertain. The CDR3 contains 11 residues. CDR3 residues: CASSLLGEQYF. The DNA for the CDR3 is TGCGCCAGCAGCCTCCTAGGCGAGCAGTACTTC.

The gene calls are TRBV9 and TRBJ2-5; 14 positions agree with TRBD2. With 4 bases clipped from V and 5 bases from J, the junction kept 4 bases outside the gene matches. The CDR3 runs to 15 residues. CDR1 is SGDLS, CDR2 YYNGEE, per germline. The CDR3 DNA follows: TGTGCCAGCAGCTACGGACTAGCGGGAGGTGAGACCCAGTACTTC. Translation: CASSYGLAGGETQYF.

The chain has TRBV7-9 and TRBJ1-1, with 9 bases matching TRBD1. CDR1 SEHNR and CDR2 FQNEAQ come from the germline V gene (reference sequence). V was pared by 5 bases and J by 7 bases, with 8 bases of the junction left unmatched. CDR3 length: 14 residues. In DNA form, the CDR3 reads TGTGCCAGCAGCCCCCGGGACAGGGAGTATGAAGCTTTCTTT. Encoded protein: CASSPRDREYEAFF.

This chain uses TRBV10-1 with TRBJ1-1; 7 nucleotides line up with TRBD1. With V trimmed by 10 bases and J by 5 bases, 13 bases remained unmatched. CDR1 and CDR2 from the germline V gene are WNHNN and SYGVQD (reference sequence). The CDR3 covers 14 residues. The CDR3 nucleotides read TGCGCCATCCCCCCAGGACCACAGGGGACTGAAGCTTTCTTT. Translating it yields CAIPPGPQGTEAFF.

V and J are TRBV12-5 and TRBJ2-1; tentative D call: TRBD2 (5 bases). V lost 6 bases to trimming and J lost 4 bases, with 10 bases between them. The CDR3 is 13 residues long. Germline V gene data show CDR1 as LGHNT and CDR2 as FRNRAP. This chain's CDR3 is CASGTSLYNEQFF. The CDR3 DNA is TGTGCTAGTGGAACTAGTCTTTACAATGAGCAGTTCTTC.

This clone was observed once. CDR3 loop: CANGTGNTGELFF. The DNA of the CDR3 is TGTGCCAACGGGACAGGTAATACCGGGGAGCTGTTTTTT. The chain couples TRBV2 to TRBJ2-2; 8 bases agree with TRBD1. This CDR3 is 13 amino acids long. After removal of 10 bases from V and 5 bases from J, the junction contained 6 bases not matched to a gene. Germline-derived CDR1 and CDR2 are SNHLY and FYNNEI.

The rearrangement uses TRBV5-1 and TRBJ2-7, with 8 bases that match TRBD1. Trimming at V came to 5 bases and at J to 0 bases, leaving 4 bases not matched to a gene. The CDR3 has 14 residues. Germline V gene lookup returns CDR1 SGHRS and CDR2 YFSETQ. The CDR3 loop reads CASRRTGNSYEQYF. CDR3 sequence (DNA): TGCGCCAGCAGGCGGACAGGGAACTCCTACGAGCAGTACTTC.

J is TRBJ2-5 and V is TRBV2; D gene unclear. The CDR3 extends over 11 amino acids. Germline V gene data show CDR1 as SNHLY and CDR2 as FYNNEI. Trimming shortened V by 4 bases and J by 5 bases, and 5 bases separated the two germline ends. As DNA, the CDR3 is TGTGCCAGCAGTGGACCTGAGACCCAGTACTTC. Its protein is CASSGPETQYF.

The V and J genes are TRBV28 and TRBJ2-7; 15 bases line up with TRBD2. CDR1 MDHEN and CDR2 SYDVKM come from the germline V gene. The CDR3 has 18 residues. Unmatched junction bases numbered 19, after V lost 7 bases and J lost 9 bases. CDR3 protein: CASKKAGLAGGPYDGQYF. DNA of the CDR3: TGTGCCAGCAAGAAGGCCGGACTAGCGGGAGGGCCCTACGATGGGCAGTACTTC.

The rearrangement links TRBV9 to TRBJ2-7; 9 nucleotides agree with TRBD1. Germline-derived CDR1 and CDR2 are SGDLS and YYNGEE. V lost 4 bases to trimming and J lost 2 bases; unmatched junction nucleotides: 7. The CDR3 extends over 15 amino acids. The CDR3 is CASSLSGTGPYEQYF. The CDR3 DNA sequence: TGTGCCAGCAGCCTATCCGGGACAGGGCCCTACGAGCAGTACTTC.

The chain couples TRBV19 to TRBJ1-2; maybe TRBD1 (6 bases). The CDR3 is 15 residues long. Trimming took off 6 bases at V and 0 bases at J, with 14 bases between the two ends. CDR1 is LNHDA and CDR2 is SQIVND in the germline V gene (reference sequence). Here the CDR3 DNA reads TGTGCCAGTAGGTATTCGGGGGGCGCTAACTATGGCTACACCTTC. It is translated as CASRYSGGANYGYTF.

The rearrangement links TRBV5-4 to TRBJ2-1; 8 nucleotides align to TRBD2. Trimming took 0 bases from V and 1 from J; bases not matched to a gene: 0. Germline V gives CDR1 SGHNT, CDR2 YYREEE (reference sequence). The CDR3 spans 15 residues. The CDR3 loop is CASSLERESYNEQFF. The CDR3 nucleotides are TGTGCCAGCAGCTTGGAGCGGGAGTCCTACAATGAGCAGTTCTTC.

The chain is built from TRBV5-1 and TRBJ2-2, with D unresolved. The CDR3 totals 12 residues. Germline CDR1 is SGHRS and CDR2 is YFSETQ. V was cut by 6 bases and J by 2 bases, with 5 bases left in between. DNA for the CDR3: TGCGCCAGCAAATTCAACACCGGGGAGCTGTTTTTT. Translating it yields CASKFNTGELFF.

The chain joins TRBV21-1 to TRBJ1-1; no DNA check was done on the table's D call, TRBD1. TRBV21-1 is a listed pseudogene. The CDR3 length is 16 residues. This CDR3 is CASSPVRLGLNTEAFF. The CDR3 nucleotides read TGTGCCAGCAGCCCAGTGAGGCTGGGGCTGAACACTGAAGCTTTCTTT.

The chain is built from TRBV28 and TRBJ1-2; no clear D. The V gene's germline CDR1 is MDHEN and CDR2 SYDVKM. The CDR3 covers 15 residues. Trimming took 1 base from V and 9 from J, leaving 18 bases between them. CDR3 in amino acids: CASSLSATTRRRYTF. CDR3 DNA sequence: TGTGCCAGCAGTTTATCGGCAACCACCCGACGTCGCTACACCTTC.